The clone carrying this TCR beta chain was picked up a small number of times. Its matching antigen is unknown. TCRdb re-derived calls from the RT-PCR reads in MiXCR, one entry per CDR3 protein. The sample yields over 450,000 distinct CDR3 sequences, 13% seen once. This entry belongs to a study of response to subunit inactivated influenza vaccine. Germline lookup yields CDR1 MNHEY and CDR2 SVGEGT. The length of the CDR3 is 14 residues. Trimming took 5 bases from V and 4 from J; bases not matched to a gene: 8. The study, taken as a whole, reports: Authors suggested that a seasonal influenza vaccination recruits few new T cells each time.

The chain carries TRBV6-2 or TRBV6-3 and TRBJ2-7, with 7 bases fitting TRBD1. Material: PBMCs from blood, obtained around seven weeks after vaccination. This TCR was sampled from a man aged 45 to 65 who received an inactivated influenza vaccine. The CDR3: CASSDTGTEYEQYF. The DNA of the CDR3 is TGTGCCAGCAGTGACACGGGGACAGAATACGAGCAGTACTTC.